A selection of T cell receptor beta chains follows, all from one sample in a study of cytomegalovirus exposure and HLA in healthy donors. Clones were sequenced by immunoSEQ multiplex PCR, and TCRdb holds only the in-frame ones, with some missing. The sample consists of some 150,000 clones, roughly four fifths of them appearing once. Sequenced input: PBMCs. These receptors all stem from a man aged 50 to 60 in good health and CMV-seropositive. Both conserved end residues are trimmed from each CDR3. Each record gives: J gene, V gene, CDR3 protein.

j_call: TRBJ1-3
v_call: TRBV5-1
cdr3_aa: ASSLTTDGNTIY

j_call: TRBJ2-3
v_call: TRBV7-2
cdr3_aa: ASSEPYREVGGTDTQY

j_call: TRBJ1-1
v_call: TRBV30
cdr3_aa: AWSVLTEAF

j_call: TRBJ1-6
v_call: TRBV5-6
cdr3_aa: ASSFRTGGRSPLH

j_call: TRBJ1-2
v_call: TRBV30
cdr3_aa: AQDGGADYGYT

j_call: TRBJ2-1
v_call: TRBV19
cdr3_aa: ASSLGTSGSYNEQF

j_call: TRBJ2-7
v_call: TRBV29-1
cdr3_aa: SVRGTVLRNEQY

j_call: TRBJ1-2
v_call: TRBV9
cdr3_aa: ASSGQGQGVYGYT

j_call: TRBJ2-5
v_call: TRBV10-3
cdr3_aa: AISAKSTGVQETQY

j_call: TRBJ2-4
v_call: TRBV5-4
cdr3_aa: ASSGGLAELAKNIQY

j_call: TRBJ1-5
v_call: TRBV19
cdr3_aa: ASSAAHSSNQPQH

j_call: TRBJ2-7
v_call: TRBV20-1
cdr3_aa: SAGGSYEQY

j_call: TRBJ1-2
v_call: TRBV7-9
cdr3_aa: ASSLEGGAGYGYT

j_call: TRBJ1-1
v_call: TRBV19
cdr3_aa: ASSPAPVEGEAF

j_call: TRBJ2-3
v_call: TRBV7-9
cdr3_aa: ASSPPPEGLPSPQY

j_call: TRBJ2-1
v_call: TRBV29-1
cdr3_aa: SAASGTGNEQF

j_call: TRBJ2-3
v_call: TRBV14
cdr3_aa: ASSSKDIFGGRGDTQY

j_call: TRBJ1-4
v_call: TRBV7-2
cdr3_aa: ASSLDRVEKLF

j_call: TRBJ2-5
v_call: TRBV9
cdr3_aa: ASSVYGGQETQY

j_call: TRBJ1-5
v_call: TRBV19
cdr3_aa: ASSIRGANSNQPQH

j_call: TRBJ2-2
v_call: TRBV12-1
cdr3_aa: ASSFARLAGPYPGELF

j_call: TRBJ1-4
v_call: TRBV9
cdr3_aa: ASSVKGRAHEKLF

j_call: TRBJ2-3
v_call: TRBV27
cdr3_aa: ASRREGPTDTQY

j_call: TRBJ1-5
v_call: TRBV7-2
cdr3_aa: ASSTGQENQPQH

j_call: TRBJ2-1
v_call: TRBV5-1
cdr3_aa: AGWLRGQGLNEQF

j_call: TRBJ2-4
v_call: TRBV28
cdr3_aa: ASIGVFENIQY

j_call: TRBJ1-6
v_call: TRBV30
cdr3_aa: AWSRPSYNSPLH

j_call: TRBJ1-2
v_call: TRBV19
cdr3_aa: ASSTQEASYYGYT

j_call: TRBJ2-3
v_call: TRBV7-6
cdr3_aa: ASSSGGAATQY

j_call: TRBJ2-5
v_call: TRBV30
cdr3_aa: AWSGGETQY

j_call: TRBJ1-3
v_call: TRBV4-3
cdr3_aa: ASSQDETSSGNTIY

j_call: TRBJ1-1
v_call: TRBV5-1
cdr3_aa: ASSLGGQISTEAF

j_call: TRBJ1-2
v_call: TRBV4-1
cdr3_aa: ASSQGTGGYGYT

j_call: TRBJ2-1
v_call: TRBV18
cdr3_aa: ASSPPGLARAKQF

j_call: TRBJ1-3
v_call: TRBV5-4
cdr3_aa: ASSPEGREGNTIY

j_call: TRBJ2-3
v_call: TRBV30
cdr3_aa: AWSSGQGDTQY

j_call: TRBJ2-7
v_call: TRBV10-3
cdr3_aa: AISDMTDSYEQY

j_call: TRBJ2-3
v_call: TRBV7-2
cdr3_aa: ASSFNRALSTDTQY

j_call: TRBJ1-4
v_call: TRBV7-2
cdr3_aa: AVGVEKLF

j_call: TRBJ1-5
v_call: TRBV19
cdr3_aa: ASSARTGNSNQPQH

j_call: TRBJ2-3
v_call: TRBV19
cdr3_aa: ASTKTLNTDTQY

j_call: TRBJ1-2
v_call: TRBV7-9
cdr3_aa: ASSFLPREGYT

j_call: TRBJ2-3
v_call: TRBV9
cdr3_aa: ASSVGGSGADTQY

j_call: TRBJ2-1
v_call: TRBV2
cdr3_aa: ASNSGRVDEQF

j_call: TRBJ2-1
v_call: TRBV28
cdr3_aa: ASRLQSYNEQF

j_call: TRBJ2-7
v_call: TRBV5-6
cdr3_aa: ASSLTSSYEQY

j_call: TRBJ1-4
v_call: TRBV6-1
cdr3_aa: ASSATGTWANEKLF

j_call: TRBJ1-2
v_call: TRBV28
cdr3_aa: ASSGGQGTYGYT

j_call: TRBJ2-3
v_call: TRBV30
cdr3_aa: AWAGTLSTDTQY

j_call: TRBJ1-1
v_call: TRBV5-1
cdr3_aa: ASSLEGVVNTEAF

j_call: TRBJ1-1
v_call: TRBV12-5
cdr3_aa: ASGLLRLGQGTAEAF

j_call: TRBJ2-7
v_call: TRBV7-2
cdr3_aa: ASSQVGGRSYEQY

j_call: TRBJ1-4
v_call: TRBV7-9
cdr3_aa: ASSSQGSVEKLF

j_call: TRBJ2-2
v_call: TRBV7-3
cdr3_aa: ASSPGTAYTGELF

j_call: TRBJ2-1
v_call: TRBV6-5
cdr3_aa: ASRNPSGNEQF

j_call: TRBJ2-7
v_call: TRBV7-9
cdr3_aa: ASSAQGYEQY

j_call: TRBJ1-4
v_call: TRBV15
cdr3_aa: ATSTQYTQGTKTNEKLF

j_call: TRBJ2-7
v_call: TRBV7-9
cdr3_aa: ASSLVGRYQSYEQY

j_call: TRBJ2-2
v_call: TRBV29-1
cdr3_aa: SVEETSHTGELF